The T cell receptor (beta chain) under discussion was sequenced for a study of blood T cell repertoires in COVID-19. Study details: The study drew acute and convalescent COVID-19 samples from the United States, Italy and Spain. T cells, B-cell-depleted T cells, or PBMCs provided the cDNA or gDNA that served as material.

The CDR3 length is 17 residues. Germline CDR1 is SGHNT and CDR2 is YYREEE (reference sequence). Trimming took 4 bases from V and 4 from J; bases not matched to a gene: 11. Per the authors' pipeline: Estimation of nucleated cell counts was performed using reference gene primer amplification. The assay was immunoSEQ multiplex PCR, and TCRdb's table has in-frame clones only and misses some. The V and J calls and clone size were taken over from that table, and D and trimming were inferred from the DNA. Counted here are just over 90,000 clones, roughly 72% occurring once; the ten biggest clones make up over 6.5%.

This sequence originates from a man in his 70s with acute or convalescent COVID-19. This rearrangement joins TRBV5-4 to TRBJ2-3; 11 positions agree with TRBD2. The sequencing sample was made of peripheral blood. CDR3 region: CASSLPTSGERADTQYF. In DNA form, the CDR3 reads TGTGCCAGCAGCCTACCGACTAGCGGGGAAAGGGCAGATACGCAGTATTTT.